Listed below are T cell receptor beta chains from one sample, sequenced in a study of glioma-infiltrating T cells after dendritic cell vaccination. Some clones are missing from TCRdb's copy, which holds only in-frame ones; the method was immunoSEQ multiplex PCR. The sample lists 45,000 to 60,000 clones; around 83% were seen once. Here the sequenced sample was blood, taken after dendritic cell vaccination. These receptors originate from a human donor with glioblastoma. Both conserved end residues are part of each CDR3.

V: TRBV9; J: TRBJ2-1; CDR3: CASSLVYNEQFF
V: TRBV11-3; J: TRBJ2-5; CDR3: CASSLVGTGGIQETQYF
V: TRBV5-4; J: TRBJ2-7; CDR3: CASSLDTYEQYF
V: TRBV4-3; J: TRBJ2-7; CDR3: CASSQDLAREQYF
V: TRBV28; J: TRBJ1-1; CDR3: CASRGQGRGTEAFF
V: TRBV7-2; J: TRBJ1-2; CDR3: CASSLPPTGGYTF
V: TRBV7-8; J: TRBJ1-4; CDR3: CASSKKHPGLNNEKLFF
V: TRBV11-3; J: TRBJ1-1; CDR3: CASSSLTNTEAFF
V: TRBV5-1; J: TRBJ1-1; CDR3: CASRPRGTSNTEAFF
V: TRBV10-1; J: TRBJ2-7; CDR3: CASRIPFGPQGGEQYF
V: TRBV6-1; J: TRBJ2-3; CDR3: CASTSARGFTDTQYF
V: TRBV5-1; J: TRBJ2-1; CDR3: CASSQLAGGNNEQFF
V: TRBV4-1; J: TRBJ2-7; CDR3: CASSTGLARGLREQYF
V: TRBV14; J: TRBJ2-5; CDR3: CASSQNWSGGEETQYF
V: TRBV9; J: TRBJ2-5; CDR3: CASSPGGTGDLGTQYF
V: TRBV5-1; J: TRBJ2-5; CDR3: CASSLAEGGGGDQETQYF
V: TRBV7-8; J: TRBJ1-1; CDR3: CASSRGQYSEAFF
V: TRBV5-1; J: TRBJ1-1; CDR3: CASSEFSRGNTEAFF
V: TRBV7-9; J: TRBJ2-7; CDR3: CASSFNDGVGNEQYF
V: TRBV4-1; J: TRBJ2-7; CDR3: CASSQDPQDTYEQYF
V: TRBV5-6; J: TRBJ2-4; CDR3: CASSSFLAGQGVNIQYF
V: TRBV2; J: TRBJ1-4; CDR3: CASRKGRELEKLFF